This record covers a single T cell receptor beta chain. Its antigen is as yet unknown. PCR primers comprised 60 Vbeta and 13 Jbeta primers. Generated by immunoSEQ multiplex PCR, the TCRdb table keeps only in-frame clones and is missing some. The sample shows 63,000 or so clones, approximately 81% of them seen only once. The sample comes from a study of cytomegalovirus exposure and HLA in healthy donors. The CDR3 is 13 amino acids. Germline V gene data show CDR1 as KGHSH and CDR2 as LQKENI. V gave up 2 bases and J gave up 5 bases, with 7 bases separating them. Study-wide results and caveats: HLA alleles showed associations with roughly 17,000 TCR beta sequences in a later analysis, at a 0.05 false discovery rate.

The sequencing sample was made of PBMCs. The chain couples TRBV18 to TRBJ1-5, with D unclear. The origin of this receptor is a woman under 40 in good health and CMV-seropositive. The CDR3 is CASSPGSDQPQHF. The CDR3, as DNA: TGTGCCAGCTCACCAGGCTCCGATCAGCCCCAGCATTTT.